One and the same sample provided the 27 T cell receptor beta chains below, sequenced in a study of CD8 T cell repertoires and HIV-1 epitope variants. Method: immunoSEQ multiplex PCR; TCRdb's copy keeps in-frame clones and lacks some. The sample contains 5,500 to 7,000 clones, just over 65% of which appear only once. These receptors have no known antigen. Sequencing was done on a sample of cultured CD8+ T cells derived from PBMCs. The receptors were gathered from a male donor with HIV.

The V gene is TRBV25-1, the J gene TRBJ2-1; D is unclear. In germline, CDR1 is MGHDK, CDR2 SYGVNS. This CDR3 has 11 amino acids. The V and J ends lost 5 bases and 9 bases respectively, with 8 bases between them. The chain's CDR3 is CASSRLGEQFF. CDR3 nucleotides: TGTGCCAGCAGTCGGCTCGGTGAGCAGTTCTTC. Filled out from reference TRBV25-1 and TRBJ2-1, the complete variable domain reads EADIYQTPRYLVIGTGKKITLECSQTMGHDKMYWYQQDPGMELHLIHYSYGVNSTEKGDLSSESTVSRIRTEHFPLTLESARPSHTSQYLCASSRLGEQFFGPGTRLTVL.

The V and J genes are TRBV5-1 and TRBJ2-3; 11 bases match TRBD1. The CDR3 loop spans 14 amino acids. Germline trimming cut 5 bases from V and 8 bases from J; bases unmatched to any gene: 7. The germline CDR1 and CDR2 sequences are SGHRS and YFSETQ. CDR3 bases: TGCGCCAGCAGAAGGACAGGGGGCGACGGTACGCAGTATTTT. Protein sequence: CASRRTGGDGTQYF. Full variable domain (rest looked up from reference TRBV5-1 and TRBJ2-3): KAGVTQTPRYLIKTRGQQVTLSCSPISGHRSVSWYQQTPGQGLQFLFEYFSETQRNKGNFPGRFSGRQFSNSRSEMNVSTLELGDSALYLCASRRTGGDGTQYFGPGTRLTVL.

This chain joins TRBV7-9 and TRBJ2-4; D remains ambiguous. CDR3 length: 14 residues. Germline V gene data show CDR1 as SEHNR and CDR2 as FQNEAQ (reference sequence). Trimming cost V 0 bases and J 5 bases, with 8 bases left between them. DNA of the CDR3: TGTGCCAGCAGCTTAGCAGGGAATCAAAACATTCAGTACTTC. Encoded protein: CASSLAGNQNIQYF.

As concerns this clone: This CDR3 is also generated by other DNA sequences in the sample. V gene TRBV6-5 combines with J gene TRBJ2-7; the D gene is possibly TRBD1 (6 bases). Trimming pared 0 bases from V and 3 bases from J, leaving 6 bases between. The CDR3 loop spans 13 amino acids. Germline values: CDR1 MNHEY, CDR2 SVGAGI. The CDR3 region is CASSYSQGYEQYF. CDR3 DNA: TGTGCCAGCAGTTACTCACAGGGCTACGAGCAGTACTTC.

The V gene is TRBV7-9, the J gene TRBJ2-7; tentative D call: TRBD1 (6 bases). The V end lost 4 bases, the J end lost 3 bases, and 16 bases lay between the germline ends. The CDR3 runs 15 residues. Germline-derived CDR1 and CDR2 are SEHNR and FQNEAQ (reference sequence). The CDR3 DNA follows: TGTGCCAGCAGCTCTCGGACAGAGCAAGGCTACGAGCAGTACTTC. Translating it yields CASSSRTEQGYEQYF. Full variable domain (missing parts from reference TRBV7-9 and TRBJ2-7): DTGVSQNPRHKITKRGQNVTFRCDPISEHNRLYWYRQTLGQGPEFLTYFQNEAQLEKSRLLSDRFSAERPKGSFSTLEIQRTEQGDSAMYLCASSSRTEQGYEQYFGPGTRLTVT.

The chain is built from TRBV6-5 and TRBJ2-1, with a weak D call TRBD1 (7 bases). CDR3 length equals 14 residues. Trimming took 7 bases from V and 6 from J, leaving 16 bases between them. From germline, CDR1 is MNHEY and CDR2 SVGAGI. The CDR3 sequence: CASTDREVGNEQFF. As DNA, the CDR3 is TGTGCCAGCACCGACAGGGAGGTCGGCAATGAGCAGTTCTTC.

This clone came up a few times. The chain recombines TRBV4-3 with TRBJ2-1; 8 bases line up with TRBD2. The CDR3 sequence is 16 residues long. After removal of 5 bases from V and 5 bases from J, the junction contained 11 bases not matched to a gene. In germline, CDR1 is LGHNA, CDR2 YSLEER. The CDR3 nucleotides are TGCGCCAGCAGCGCCTACTCGGGGGGGCCCGACAATGAGCAGTTCTTC. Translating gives CASSAYSGGPDNEQFF.

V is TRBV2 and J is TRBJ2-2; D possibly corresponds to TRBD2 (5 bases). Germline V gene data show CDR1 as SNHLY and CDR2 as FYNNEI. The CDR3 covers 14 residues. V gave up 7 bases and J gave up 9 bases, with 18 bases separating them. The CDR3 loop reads CASTEEVFGRELFF. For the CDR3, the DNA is TGTGCCAGCACTGAGGAGGTATTCGGGAGGGAGCTGTTTTTT.

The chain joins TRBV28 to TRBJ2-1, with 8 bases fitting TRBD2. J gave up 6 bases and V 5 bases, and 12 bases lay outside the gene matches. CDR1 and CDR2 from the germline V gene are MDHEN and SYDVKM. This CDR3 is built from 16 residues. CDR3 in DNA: TGTGCCAGCAGTGGCAGCGGGGGCGGTTTTGTCAATGAGCAGTTCTTC. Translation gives CASSGSGGGFVNEQFF.

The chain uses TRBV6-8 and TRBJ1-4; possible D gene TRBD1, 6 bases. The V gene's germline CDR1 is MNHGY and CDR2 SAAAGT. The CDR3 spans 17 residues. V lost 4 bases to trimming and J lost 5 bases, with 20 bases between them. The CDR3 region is CASSSLGSDRLNEKLFF. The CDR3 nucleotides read TGTGCCAGCAGTTCCCTCGGCTCGGACAGACTAAATGAAAAACTGTTTTTT.

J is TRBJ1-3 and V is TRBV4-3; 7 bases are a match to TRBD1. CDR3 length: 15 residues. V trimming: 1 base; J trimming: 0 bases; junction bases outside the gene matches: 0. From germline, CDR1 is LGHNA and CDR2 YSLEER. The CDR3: CASSQGQGSGNTIYF. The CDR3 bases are TGCGCCAGCAGCCAAGGACAGGGCTCTGGAAACACCATATATTTT.

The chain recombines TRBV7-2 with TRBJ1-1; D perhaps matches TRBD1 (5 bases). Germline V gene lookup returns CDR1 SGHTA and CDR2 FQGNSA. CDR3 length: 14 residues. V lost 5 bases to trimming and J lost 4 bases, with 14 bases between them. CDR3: CASSPAGVGTEAFF. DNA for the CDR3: TGTGCCAGCAGCCCCGCGGGGGTTGGCACTGAAGCTTTCTTT.

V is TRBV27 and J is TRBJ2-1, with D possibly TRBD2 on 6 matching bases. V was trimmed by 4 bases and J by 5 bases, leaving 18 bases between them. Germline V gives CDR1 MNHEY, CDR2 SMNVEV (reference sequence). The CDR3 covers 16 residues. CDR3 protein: CASSSLVGGPHNEQFF. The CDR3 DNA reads TGTGCCAGCAGTTCATTGGTAGGAGGGCCGCACAATGAGCAGTTCTTC.

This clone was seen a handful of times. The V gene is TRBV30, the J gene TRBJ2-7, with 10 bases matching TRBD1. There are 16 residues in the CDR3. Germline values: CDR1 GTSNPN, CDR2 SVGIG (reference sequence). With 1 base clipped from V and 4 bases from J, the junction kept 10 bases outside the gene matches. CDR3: CAWSEPATGGGYEQYF. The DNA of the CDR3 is TGTGCCTGGAGTGAGCCTGCGACAGGGGGCGGATACGAGCAGTACTTC.

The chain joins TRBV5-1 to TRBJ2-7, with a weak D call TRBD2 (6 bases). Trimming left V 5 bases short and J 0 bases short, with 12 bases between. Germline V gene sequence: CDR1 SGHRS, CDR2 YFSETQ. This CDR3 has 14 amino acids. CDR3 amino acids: CASSLGGVSYEQYF. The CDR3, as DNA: TGCGCCAGCAGTCTGGGCGGGGTCTCCTACGAGCAGTACTTC.

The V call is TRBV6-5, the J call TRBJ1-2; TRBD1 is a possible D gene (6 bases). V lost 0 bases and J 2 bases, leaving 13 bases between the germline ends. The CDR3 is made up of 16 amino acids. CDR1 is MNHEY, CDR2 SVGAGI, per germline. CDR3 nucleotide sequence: TGTGCCAGCAGTTACTCGAAGGGGAGGGGGAACTATGGCTACACCTTC. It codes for CASSYSKGRGNYGYTF.

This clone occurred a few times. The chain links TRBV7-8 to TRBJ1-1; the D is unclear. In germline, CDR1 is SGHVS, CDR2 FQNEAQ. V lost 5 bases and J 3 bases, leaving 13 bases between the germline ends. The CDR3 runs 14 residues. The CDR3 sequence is CASSPGRWDTEAFF. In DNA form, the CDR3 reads TGTGCCAGCAGCCCGGGCCGATGGGACACTGAAGCTTTCTTT.

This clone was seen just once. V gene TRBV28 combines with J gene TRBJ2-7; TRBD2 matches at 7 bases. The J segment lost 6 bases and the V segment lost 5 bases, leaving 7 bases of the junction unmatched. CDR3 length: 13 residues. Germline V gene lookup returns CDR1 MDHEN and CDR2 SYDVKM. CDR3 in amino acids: CASSPRGVTEQYF. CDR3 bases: TGTGCCAGCAGTCCCCGGGGGGTGACCGAGCAGTACTTC.

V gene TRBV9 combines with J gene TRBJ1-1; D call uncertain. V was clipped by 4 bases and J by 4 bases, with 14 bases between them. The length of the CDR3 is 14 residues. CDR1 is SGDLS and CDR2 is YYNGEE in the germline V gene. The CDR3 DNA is TGTGCCAGCAGCCCCTCCGGTGGCATCACTGAAGCTTTCTTT. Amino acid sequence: CASSPSGGITEAFF.

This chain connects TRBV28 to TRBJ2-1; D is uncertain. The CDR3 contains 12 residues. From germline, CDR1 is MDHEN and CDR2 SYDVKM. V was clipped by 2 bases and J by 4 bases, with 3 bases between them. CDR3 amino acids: CASSLVYNEQFF. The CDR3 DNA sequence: TGTGCCAGCAGTTTAGTGTACAATGAGCAGTTCTTC.

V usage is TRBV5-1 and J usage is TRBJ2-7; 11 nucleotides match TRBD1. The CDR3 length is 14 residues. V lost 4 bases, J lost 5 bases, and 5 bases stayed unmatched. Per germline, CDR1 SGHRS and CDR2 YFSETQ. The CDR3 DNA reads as TGCGCCAGCAGCATGGGGACAGGGGGGGACGAGCAGTACTTC. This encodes CASSMGTGGDEQYF. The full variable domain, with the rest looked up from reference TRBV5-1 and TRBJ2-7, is KAGVTQTPRYLIKTRGQQVTLSCSPISGHRSVSWYQQTPGQGLQFLFEYFSETQRNKGNFPGRFSGRQFSNSRSEMNVSTLELGDSALYLCASSMGTGGDEQYFGPGTRLTVT.

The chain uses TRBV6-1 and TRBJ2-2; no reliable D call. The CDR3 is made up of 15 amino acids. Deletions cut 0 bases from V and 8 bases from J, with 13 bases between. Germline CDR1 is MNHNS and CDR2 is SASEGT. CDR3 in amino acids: CASSEARASLGELFF. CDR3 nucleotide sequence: TGTGCCAGCAGTGAAGCGAGAGCTTCCCTGGGGGAGCTGTTTTTT.

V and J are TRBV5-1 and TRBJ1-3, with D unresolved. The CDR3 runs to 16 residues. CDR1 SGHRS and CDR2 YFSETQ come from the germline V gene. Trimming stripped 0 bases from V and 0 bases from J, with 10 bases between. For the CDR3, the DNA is TGCGCCAGCAGCTTGGTACCGGGCAGCTCTGGAAACACCATATATTTT. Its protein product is CASSLVPGSSGNTIYF.

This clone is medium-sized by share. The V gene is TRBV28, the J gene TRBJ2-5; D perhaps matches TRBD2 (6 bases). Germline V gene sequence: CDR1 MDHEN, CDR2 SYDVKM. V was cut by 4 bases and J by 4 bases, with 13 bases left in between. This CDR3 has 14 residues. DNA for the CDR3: TGTGCCAGCAGTTCACCCCTGGGGGGAGAGACCCAGTACTTC. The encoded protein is CASSSPLGGETQYF.

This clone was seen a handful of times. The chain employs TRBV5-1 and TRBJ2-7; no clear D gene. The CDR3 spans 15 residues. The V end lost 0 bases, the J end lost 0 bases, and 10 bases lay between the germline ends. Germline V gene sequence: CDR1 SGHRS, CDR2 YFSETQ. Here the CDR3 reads CASSLEVVSSYEQYF. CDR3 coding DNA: TGCGCCAGCAGCTTGGAGGTCGTTTCCTCCTACGAGCAGTACTTC. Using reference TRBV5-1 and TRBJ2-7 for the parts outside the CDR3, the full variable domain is KAGVTQTPRYLIKTRGQQVTLSCSPISGHRSVSWYQQTPGQGLQFLFEYFSETQRNKGNFPGRFSGRQFSNSRSEMNVSTLELGDSALYLCASSLEVVSSYEQYFGPGTRLTVT.

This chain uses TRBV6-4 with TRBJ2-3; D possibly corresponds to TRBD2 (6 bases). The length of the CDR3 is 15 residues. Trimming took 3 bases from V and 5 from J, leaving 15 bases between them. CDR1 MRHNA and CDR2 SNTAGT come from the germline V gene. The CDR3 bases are TGTGCCAGCAGTGAAGATTGGGGCGGGAAAGATACGCAGTATTTT. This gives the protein CASSEDWGGKDTQYF.

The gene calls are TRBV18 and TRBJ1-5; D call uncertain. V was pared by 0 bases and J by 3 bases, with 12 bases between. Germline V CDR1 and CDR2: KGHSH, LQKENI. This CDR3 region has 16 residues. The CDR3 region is CASSPPGGQINQPQHF. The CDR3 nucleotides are TGTGCCAGCTCACCACCGGGCGGCCAGATCAATCAGCCCCAGCATTTT.